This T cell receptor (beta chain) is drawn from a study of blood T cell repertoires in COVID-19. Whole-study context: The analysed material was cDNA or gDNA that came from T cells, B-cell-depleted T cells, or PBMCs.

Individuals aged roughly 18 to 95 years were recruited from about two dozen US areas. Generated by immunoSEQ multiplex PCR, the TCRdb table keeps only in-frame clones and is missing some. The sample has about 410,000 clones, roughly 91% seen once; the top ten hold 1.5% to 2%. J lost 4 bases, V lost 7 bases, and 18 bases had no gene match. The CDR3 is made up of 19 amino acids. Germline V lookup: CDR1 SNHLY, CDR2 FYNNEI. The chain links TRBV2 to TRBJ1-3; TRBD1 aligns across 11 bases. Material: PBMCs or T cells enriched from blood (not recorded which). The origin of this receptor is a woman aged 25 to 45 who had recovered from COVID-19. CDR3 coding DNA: TGTGCCAGCAAGGAGCGATCGGGGACAGGGGGATTGAGAGGAAACACCATATATTTT. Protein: CASKERSGTGGLRGNTIYF.